A selection of T cell receptor beta chains follows, all from one sample in a study of T cell responses to AZD1222 COVID-19 vaccine. The table came from immunoSEQ multiplex PCR; TCRdb's copy has only in-frame clones and leaves some out. This table holds over 150,000 clones, 90% found once. Specimen: peripheral blood, collected on day 0 of AZD1222 vaccination. The receptors come from an adult in good health. The conserved cysteine and the conserved F or W are not part of the CDR3 here. D genes are given only for firm matches.

D,V,J,CDR3
NA,TRBV20-1,TRBJ1-2,SASSAGRSYGYT
NA,TRBV6-4,TRBJ2-3,ASSDSSRGATDTQY
TRBD1,TRBV19,TRBJ2-5,ASSIQGAGETQY
NA,TRBV12-3/TRBV12-4,TRBJ1-1,ASSLGVSTEAF
NA,TRBV19,TRBJ2-7,ASRGGAGRSYEQY
NA,TRBV19,TRBJ1-5,ASTPFGNQPQH
NA,TRBV6-2/TRBV6-3,TRBJ1-1,ASSTGRNEAF
NA,TRBV6-6,TRBJ2-5,ASSQGRQETQY
NA,TRBV29-1,TRBJ2-3,SVVTGRGTQY
TRBD1,TRBV11-3,TRBJ1-6,ASSLDSMRGQGNSPLH
NA,TRBV4-2,TRBJ2-1,ASSQVGGTAASEQF
NA,TRBV5-1,TRBJ1-2,ASSLDSPYGYT
TRBD1,TRBV5-4,TRBJ2-7,ASQWDRGKYEQY
NA,TRBV18,TRBJ1-1,ASSPGVESLNTEAF
NA,TRBV7-8,TRBJ1-1,ASSPGTAVEAF
NA,TRBV9,TRBJ2-3,ASSASPSTDTQY
NA,TRBV6-6,TRBJ2-5,ASIDRNLGGTQY
NA,TRBV5-1,TRBJ2-3,ASSLRGTITDTQY
NA,TRBV30,TRBJ2-7,AWAGINSYEQY
NA,TRBV19,TRBJ1-1,AGRVSPRHTEAF
TRBD2,TRBV7-6,TRBJ2-7,ASSLGASGGAGEQY
TRBD1,TRBV9,TRBJ1-2,ASSARSKTGRDGYT
NA,TRBV9,TRBJ2-3,ASNVEGKKLLTDTQY
NA,TRBV19,TRBJ1-4,ASAYRANEKLF
NA,TRBV6-2/TRBV6-3,TRBJ1-2,ASSQDSYYGYT
NA,TRBV7-3,TRBJ2-7,ASSLTGAYEQY
NA,TRBV3-1/TRBV3-2,TRBJ2-7,ASSRRGDEQY
TRBD2,TRBV5-1,TRBJ2-1,ASSLSGGSYNEQF
NA,TRBV6-2/TRBV6-3,TRBJ2-2,ASSQGSGELF
NA,TRBV10-3,TRBJ1-5,AISRQTDQPQH
NA,TRBV4-3,TRBJ2-5,ASSQELRSGETQY
TRBD1,TRBV18,TRBJ1-3,ASSPVGQGLSGNTIY
NA,TRBV24-1,TRBJ2-3,ATSSAGRGEDTQY
TRBD1,TRBV9,TRBJ1-2,ASSPGGGQGANYGYT
NA,TRBV9,TRBJ1-2,ASSVDSGLVYGYT
NA,TRBV9,TRBJ1-1,ASSPTGGFAEAF
NA,TRBV4-2,TRBJ2-5,ASSQDRAGVGETQY
NA,TRBV5-4,TRBJ2-3,ASSGGTPPTDTQY
TRBD1,TRBV19,TRBJ1-2,ASSRSIGQGYGYT
NA,TRBV30,TRBJ1-5,AVGQANQPQH
TRBD1,TRBV4-3,TRBJ1-2,ASSQDAGGLNGYT
NA,TRBV4-2,TRBJ2-7,ASSQDSIGFSYEQY
TRBD1,TRBV7-2,TRBJ1-2,ASSLGGTGGWNYGYT
NA,TRBV6-5,TRBJ2-3,ASSSPGTATDTQY
TRBD2,TRBV9,TRBJ2-5,ASTPGGAGGEETQY
TRBD2,TRBV9,TRBJ2-7,ASSVGVSGGAGEQY
NA,TRBV2,TRBJ2-7,ASIRGAPYEQY
TRBD1,TRBV9,TRBJ2-7,ASSGSWTGMDEQY
NA,TRBV19,TRBJ1-3,ASSIGGISGDTIY
TRBD1,TRBV6-5,TRBJ2-3,ASSYGQVADTQY
NA,TRBV6-6,TRBJ2-7,ASSGDRPSSYEQY
TRBD1,TRBV30,TRBJ1-5,AWSIGTVNQPQH
NA,TRBV30,TRBJ1-1,AGQTGDTEAF
TRBD1,TRBV7-9,TRBJ2-1,ASSSGQGYNEQF
NA,TRBV5-4,TRBJ1-1,ASSPSRASNTEAF
NA,TRBV3-1/TRBV3-2,TRBJ1-1,ASSWRENTEAF
NA,TRBV19,TRBJ2-7,ASTAGFSPLYEQY
TRBD1,TRBV18,TRBJ1-5,ASSPPGQNQPQH